The rows below give T cell receptor beta chains drawn from one sample of a study of T cells after posttransplantation cyclophosphamide. Repertoires were generated with immunoSEQ multiplex PCR, while TCRdb's copy carries only in-frame clones and drops some. In the table there are roughly 42,000 clones, less than 95% of which are singletons. Source: PBMCs, taken around 60 days after allogeneic stem cell transplant with posttransplant cyclophosphamide. The receptors here all came from a male patient aged 55 to 70 who received an allogeneic stem cell transplant from a related donor and was CMV-positive. The graft donor may have given rise to some T cells. CDR3s include the opening cysteine and the closing phenylalanine or tryptophan. D genes are given only for firm matches. The size of a clone is reported for some rows only, either as once, few or many, or as a class for expanded clones.

>TRBV10-2|TRBJ1-2|.|.
CASTEEDYGYTF
TGCGCCAGCACCGAAGAGGATTATGGCTACACCTTC
>TRBV9|TRBJ2-7|TRBD2|.
CASGVEGTGGNEQYF
TGTGCCAGCGGCGTAGAGGGGACGGGGGGGAACGAGCAGTACTTC
>TRBV6-1|TRBJ1-1|.|.
CASSEMSVTEAFF
TGTGCCAGCAGTGAAATGTCGGTCACTGAAGCTTTCTTT
>TRBV2|TRBJ1-6|.|.
CASSDWTVDNSPLHF
TGTGCCAGCAGTGACTGGACAGTGGATAATTCACCCCTCCACTTT
>TRBV7-9|TRBJ2-1|.|once
CASSQALSSYNEQFF
TGTGCCAGCAGCCAAGCCCTGAGCTCCTACAATGAGCAGTTCTTC
>TRBV5-1|TRBJ2-2|.|.
CASSPDTPNTGELFF
TGCGCCAGCAGCCCGGACACCCCTAACACCGGGGAGCTGTTTTTT
>TRBV5-1|TRBJ1-1|.|.
CASRSDRNTEAFF
TGCGCCAGCAGGTCGGACAGGAACACTGAAGCTTTCTTT
>TRBV14|TRBJ1-4|.|.
CASSQDRGGARREKLFF
TGTGCCAGCAGCCAAGATCGAGGTGGGGCTCGACGTGAAAAACTGTTTTTT
>TRBV6-5|TRBJ2-2|.|once
CASSLSGDNTGELFF
TGTGCCAGCAGCCTCTCAGGGGATAACACCGGGGAGCTGTTTTTT
>TRBV2|TRBJ1-4|.|once
CASRRQTTNEKLFF
TGTGCCAGCAGGCGACAAACAACTAATGAAAAACTGTTTTTT
>TRBV4-1|TRBJ1-3|.|.
CASSQSPNLAIYF
TGCGCCAGCAGCCAATCCCCCAACTTAGCCATATATTTT
>TRBV21-1|TRBJ1-6|.|.
CASSTGQGSPYNSPLHF
TGTGCCAGCAGCACTGGACAGGGTTCACCCTATAATTCACCCCTCCACTTT
>TRBV4-1|TRBJ2-2|TRBD2|.
CASSPLPSGGASGELFF
TGCGCCAGCAGCCCACTACCTAGCGGGGGGGCTTCCGGGGAGCTGTTTTTT
>TRBV6-5|TRBJ2-1|TRBD2|.
CASSRSGGVNNEQFF
TGTGCCAGCAGTAGGAGCGGGGGGGTGAACAATGAGCAGTTCTTC
>TRBV4-1|TRBJ1-1|TRBD1|.
CASSRQGAITEAFF
TGCGCCAGCAGCCGTCAGGGGGCTATCACTGAAGCTTTCTTT
>TRBV4-1|TRBJ1-2|TRBD1|.
CASSDRGRGYGYTF
TGCGCCAGCAGCGACAGGGGGCGCGGCTATGGCTACACCTTC
>TRBV28|TRBJ2-1|.|few
CASRSWSSYNEQFF
TGTGCCAGCAGGTCTTGGAGCTCCTACAATGAGCAGTTCTTC
>TRBV30|TRBJ1-5|.|.
CAWSVTSGQPQHF
TGTGCCTGGAGTGTAACAAGCGGTCAGCCCCAGCATTTT
>TRBV27|TRBJ2-7|TRBD1|.
CASSQKDRGNEQYF
TGTGCCAGCAGTCAAAAGGACAGGGGGAACGAGCAGTACTTC
>TRBV2|TRBJ1-2|TRBD1|.
CASRQGGNYGYTF
TGTGCCAGTCGACAGGGAGGTAACTATGGCTACACCTTC